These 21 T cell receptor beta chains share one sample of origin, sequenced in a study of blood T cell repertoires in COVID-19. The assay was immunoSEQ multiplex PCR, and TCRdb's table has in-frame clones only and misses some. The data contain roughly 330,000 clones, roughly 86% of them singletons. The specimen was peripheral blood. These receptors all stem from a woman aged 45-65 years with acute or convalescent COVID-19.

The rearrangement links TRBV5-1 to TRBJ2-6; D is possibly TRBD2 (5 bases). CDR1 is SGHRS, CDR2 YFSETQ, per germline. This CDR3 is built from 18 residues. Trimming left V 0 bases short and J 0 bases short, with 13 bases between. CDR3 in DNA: TGCGCCAGCAGCTTGGATGCGGGTCGGAGCTCTGGGGCCAACGTCCTGACTTTC. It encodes CASSLDAGRSSGANVLTF.

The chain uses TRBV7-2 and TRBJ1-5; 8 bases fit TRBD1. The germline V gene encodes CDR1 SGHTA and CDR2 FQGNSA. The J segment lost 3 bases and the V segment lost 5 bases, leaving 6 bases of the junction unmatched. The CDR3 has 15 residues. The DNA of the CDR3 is TGTGCCAGCAGCCAACGGACAGGGAACAATCAGCCCCAGCATTTT. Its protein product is CASSQRTGNNQPQHF.

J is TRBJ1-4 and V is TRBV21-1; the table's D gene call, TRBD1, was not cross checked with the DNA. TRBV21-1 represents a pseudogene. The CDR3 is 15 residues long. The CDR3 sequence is CASSKVDRVNEKLFF. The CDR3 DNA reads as TGTGCCAGCAGCAAAGTAGACAGGGTTAATGAAAAACTGTTTTTT.

The CDR3 spells CASSQETGVVTGELFF. The CDR3 region has the DNA TGTGCCAGCAGCCAAGAGACGGGGGTTGTGACCGGGGAGCTGTTTTTT. The V and J genes are TRBV4-2 and TRBJ2-2, with D maybe TRBD2 (6 bases). The germline V gene has CDR1 LGHNA and CDR2 YNFKEQ. The CDR3 covers 16 residues. V lost 0 bases, J lost 5 bases, and 13 bases lay in between.

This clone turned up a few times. CDR3 nucleotides: TGTGCCAGCAGCTTAATCACAGAACGTAACTATGGCTACACCTTC. Translating it yields CASSLITERNYGYTF. The chain recombines TRBV7-9 with TRBJ1-2; D unresolved. The CDR3 length is 15 residues. Trimming cost V 2 bases and J 1 base, with 11 bases left between them. The germline CDR1 and CDR2 sequences are SEHNR and FQNEAQ (reference sequence).

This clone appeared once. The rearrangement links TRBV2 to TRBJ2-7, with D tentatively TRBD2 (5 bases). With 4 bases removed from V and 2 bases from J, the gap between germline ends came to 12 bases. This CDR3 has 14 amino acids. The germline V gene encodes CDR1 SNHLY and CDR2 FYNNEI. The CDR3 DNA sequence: TGTGCCAGCAGTGCCCGGAGGAGCCCCTACGAGCAGTACTTC. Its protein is CASSARRSPYEQYF.

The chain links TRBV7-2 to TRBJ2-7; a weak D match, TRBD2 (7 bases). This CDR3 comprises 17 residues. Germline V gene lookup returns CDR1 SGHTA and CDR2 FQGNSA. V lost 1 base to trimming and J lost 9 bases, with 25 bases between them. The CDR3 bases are TGTGCCAGCAGCTTAGTGGGGGGGAGACAGGATCCCGTCGGGCAGTACTTC. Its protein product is CASSLVGGRQDPVGQYF.

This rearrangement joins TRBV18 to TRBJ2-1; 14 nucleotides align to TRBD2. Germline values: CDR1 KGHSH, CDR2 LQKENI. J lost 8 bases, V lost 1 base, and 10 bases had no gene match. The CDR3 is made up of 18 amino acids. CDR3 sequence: CASSPRVLGLAGADEQFF. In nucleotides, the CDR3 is TGTGCCAGCTCACCACGGGTATTGGGACTAGCGGGAGCCGATGAGCAGTTCTTC. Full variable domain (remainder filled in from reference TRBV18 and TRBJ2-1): NAGVMQNPRHLVRRRGQEARLRCSPMKGHSHVYWYRQLPEEGLKFMVYLQKENIIDESGMPKERFSAEFPKEGPSILRIQQVVRGDSAAYFCASSPRVLGLAGADEQFFGPGTRLTVL.

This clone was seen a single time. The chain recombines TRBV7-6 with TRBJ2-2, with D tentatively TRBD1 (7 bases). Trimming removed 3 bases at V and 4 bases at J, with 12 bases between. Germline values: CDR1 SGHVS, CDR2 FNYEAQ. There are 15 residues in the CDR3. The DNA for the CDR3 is TGTGCCAGCAGCTTTAGGGGGGACAGCACCGGGGAGCTGTTTTTT. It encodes CASSFRGDSTGELFF. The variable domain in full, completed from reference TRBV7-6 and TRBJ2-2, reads GAGVSQSPRYKVTKRGQDVALRCDPISGHVSLYWYRQALGQGPEFLTYFNYEAQQDKSGLPNDRFSAERPEGSISTLTIQRTEQRDSAMYRCASSFRGDSTGELFFGEGSRLTVL.

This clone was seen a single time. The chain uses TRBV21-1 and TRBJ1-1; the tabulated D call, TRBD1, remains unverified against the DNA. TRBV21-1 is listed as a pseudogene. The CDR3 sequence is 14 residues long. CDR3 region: CARGPGTANTEAFF. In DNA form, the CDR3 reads TGTGCCAGGGGACCCGGGACAGCGAACACTGAAGCTTTCTTT.

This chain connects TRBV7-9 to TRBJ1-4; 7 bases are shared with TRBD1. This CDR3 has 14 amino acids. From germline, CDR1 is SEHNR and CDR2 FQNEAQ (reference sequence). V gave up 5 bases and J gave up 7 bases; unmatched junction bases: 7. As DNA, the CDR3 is TGTGCCAGCAGCGACCAAACAGGGGCTGAAAAACTGTTTTTT. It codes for CASSDQTGAEKLFF.

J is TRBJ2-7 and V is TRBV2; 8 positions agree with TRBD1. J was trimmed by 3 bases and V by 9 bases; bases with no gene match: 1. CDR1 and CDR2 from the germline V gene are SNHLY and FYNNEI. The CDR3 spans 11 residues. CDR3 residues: CASDRGYEQYF. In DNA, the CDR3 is TGTGCCAGTGACAGGGGCTACGAGCAGTACTTC.

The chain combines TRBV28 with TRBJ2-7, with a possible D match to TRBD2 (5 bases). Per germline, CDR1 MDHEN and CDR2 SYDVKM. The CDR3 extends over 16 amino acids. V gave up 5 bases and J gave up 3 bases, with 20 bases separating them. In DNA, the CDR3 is TGTGCCAGCAGTCCCAATTCATGGGGAGTGGGCTACGAGCAGTACTTC. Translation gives CASSPNSWGVGYEQYF.

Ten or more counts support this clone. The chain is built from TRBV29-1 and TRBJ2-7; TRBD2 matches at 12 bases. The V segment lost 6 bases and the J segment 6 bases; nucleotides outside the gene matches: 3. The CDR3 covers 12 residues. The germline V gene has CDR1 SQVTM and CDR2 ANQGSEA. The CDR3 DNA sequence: TGCAGCGTACTAGCGGGAGGCTTCGAGCAGTACTTC. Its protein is CSVLAGGFEQYF.

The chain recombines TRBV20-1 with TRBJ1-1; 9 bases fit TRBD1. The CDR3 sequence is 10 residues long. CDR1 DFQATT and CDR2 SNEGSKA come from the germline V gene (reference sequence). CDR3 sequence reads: CRGQGNEAFF. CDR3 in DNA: TGCAGAGGACAGGGGAATGAAGCTTTCTTT.

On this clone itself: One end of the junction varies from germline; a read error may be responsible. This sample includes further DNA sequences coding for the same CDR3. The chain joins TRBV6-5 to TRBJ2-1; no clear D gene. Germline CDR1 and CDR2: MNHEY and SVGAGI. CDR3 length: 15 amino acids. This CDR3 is CASSYGPTPYNEQFF. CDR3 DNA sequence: TGCGCCAGCAGTTACGGTCCAACTCCCTACAATGAGCAGTTCTTC.

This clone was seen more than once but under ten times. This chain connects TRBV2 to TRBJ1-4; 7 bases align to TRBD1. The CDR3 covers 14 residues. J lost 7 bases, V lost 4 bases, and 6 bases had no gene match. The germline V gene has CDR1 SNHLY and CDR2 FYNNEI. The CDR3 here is CASSVRQGGEKLFF. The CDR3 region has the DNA TGTGCCAGCAGTGTTCGTCAGGGGGGTGAAAAACTGTTTTTT.

CDR3: CASSLQESQPQHF. As DNA, the CDR3 is TGTGCCAGCAGCTTACAGGAAAGTCAGCCCCAGCATTTT. The gene calls are TRBV7-2 and TRBJ1-5; D gene unclear. The V gene lost 2 bases and the J gene lost 6 bases, with 8 bases spanning the gap. Germline loops: CDR1 SGHTA, CDR2 FQGNSA. This CDR3 is built from 13 residues. Drawing the rest from reference TRBV7-2 and TRBJ1-5, the complete variable domain is GAGVSQSPSNKVTEKGKDVELRCDPISGHTALYWYRQSLGQGLEFLIYFQGNSAPDKSGLPSDRFSAERTGGSVSTLTIQRTQQEDSAVYLCASSLQESQPQHFGDGTRLSIL.

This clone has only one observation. The CDR3 spells CASSPWLSSGNTIYF. The CDR3 nucleotides read TGTGCCAGCAGCCCCTGGTTGAGCTCTGGAAACACCATATATTTT. This rearrangement joins TRBV3-1 (or the pseudogene TRBV3-2) to TRBJ1-3; D gene ambiguous. The CDR3 loop spans 15 amino acids. Germline V gene data show CDR1 as LGHDT and CDR2 as YNNKEL (reference sequence). V lost 4 bases to trimming and J lost 0 bases, with 10 bases between them.

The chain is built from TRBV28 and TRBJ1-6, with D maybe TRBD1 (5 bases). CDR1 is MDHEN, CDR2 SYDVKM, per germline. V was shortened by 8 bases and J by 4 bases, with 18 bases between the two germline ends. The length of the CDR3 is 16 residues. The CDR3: CASSDNTPTYNSPLHF. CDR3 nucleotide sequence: TGTGCCAGCTCGGACAACACCCCAACTTATAATTCACCCCTCCACTTT.

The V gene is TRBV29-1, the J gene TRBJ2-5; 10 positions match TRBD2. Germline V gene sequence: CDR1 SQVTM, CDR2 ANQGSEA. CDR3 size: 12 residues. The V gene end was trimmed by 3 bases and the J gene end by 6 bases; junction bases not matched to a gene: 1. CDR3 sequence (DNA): TGCAGCGTTGACACTAGCGGGAAGACCCAGTACTTC. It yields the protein CSVDTSGKTQYF.